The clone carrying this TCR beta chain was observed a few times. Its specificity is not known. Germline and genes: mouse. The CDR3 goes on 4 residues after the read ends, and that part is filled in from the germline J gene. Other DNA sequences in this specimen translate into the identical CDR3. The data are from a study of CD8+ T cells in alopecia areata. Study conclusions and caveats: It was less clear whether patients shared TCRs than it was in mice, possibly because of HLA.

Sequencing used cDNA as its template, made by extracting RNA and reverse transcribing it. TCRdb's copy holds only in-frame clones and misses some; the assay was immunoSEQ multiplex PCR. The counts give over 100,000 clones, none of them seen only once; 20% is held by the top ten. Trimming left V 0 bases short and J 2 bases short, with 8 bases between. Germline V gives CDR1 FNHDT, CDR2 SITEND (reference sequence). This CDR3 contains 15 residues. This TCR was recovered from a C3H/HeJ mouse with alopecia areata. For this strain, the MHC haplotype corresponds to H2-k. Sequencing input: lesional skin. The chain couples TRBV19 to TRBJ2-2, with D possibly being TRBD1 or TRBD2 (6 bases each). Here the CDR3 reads CASSIGGRNTGQLYF. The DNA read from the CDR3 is TGTGCCAGCAGTATAGGGGGGCGCAACACCGGG.